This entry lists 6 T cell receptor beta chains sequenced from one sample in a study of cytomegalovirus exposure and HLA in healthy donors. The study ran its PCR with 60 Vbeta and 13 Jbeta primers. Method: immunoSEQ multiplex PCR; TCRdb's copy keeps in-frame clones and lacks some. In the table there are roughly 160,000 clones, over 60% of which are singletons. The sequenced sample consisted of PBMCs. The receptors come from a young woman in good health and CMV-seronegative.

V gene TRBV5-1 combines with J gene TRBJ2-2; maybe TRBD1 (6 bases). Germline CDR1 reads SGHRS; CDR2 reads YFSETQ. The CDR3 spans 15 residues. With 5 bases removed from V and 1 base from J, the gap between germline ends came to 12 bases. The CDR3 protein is CASSIPGQNTGELFF. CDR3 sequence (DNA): TGCGCCAGCAGTATTCCGGGACAGAACACCGGGGAGCTGTTTTTT.

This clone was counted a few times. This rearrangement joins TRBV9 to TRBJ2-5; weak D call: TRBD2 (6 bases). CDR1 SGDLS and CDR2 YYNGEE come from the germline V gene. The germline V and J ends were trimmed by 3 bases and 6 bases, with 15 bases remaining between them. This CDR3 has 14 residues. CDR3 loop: CASSAPRDSKTQYF. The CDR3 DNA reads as TGTGCCAGCAGCGCGCCCCGGGACTCCAAGACCCAGTACTTC. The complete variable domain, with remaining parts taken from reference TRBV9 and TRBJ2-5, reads DSGVTQTPKHLITATGQRVTLRCSPRSGDLSVYWYQQSLDQGLQFLIQYYNGEERAKGNILERFSAQQFPDLHSELNLSSLELGDSALYFCASSAPRDSKTQYFGPGTRLLVL.

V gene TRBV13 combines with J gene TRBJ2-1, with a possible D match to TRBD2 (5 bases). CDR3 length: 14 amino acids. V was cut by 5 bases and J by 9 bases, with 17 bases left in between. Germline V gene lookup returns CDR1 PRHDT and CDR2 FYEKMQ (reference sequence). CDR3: CASSPLLGRSEQFF. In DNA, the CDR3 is TGTGCCAGCAGCCCCCTACTAGGTCGGAGTGAGCAGTTCTTC.

CDR3 sequence: CASSVADTYNEQFF. The CDR3 DNA sequence: TGTGCCAGCAGCGTAGCAGACACCTACAATGAGCAGTTCTTC. The V call is TRBV9, the J call TRBJ2-1; D call uncertain. V lost 0 bases, J lost 2 bases, and 6 bases lay in between. Germline V gene lookup returns CDR1 SGDLS and CDR2 YYNGEE. The CDR3 is 14 amino acids.

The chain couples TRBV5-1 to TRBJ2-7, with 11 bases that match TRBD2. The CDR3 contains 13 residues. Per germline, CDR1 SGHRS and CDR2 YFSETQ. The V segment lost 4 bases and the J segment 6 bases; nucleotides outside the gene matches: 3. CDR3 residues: CASSATSGAEQYF. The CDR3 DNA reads TGCGCCAGCAGCGCGACTAGCGGGGCCGAGCAGTACTTC.

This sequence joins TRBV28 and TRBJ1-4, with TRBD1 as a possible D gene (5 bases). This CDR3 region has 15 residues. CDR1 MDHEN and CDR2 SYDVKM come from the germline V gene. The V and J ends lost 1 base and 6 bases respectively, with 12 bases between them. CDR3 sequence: CASSLSAGEHEKLFF. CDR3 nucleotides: TGTGCCAGCAGTTTATCGGCGGGGGAACATGAAAAACTGTTTTTT.